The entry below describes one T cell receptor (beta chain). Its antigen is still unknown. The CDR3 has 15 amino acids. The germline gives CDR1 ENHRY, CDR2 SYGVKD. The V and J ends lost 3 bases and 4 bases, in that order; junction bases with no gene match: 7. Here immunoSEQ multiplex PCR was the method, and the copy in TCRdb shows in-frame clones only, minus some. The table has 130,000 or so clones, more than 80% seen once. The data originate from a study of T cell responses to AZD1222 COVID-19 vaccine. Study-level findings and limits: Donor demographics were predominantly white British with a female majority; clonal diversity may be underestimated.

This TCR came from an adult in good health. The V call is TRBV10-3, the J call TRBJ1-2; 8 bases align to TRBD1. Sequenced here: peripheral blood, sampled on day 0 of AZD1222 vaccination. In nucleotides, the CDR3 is TGTGCCATCAGTGACCTGAAGACAGGGGTCTATGGCTACACCTTC. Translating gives CAISDLKTGVYGYTF.